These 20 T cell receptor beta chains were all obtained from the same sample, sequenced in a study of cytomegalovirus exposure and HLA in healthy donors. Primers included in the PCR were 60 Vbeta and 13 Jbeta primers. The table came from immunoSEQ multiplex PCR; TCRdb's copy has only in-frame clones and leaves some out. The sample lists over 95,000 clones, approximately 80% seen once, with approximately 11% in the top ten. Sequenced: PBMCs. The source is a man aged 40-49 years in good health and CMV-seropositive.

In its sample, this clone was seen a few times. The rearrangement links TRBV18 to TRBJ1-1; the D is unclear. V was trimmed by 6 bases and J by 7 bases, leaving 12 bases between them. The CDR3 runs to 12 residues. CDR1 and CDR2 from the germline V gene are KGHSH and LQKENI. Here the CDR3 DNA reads TGTGCCAGCTCGCCAAAACAACATGAAGCTTTCTTT. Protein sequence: CASSPKQHEAFF.

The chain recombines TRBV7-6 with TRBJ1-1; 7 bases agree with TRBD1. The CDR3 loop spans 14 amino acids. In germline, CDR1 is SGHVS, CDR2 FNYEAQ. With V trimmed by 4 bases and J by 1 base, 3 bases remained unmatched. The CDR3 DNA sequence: TGTGCCAGCAGCTCTCGGACAGGGAACACTGAAGCTTTCTTT. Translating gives CASSSRTGNTEAFF.

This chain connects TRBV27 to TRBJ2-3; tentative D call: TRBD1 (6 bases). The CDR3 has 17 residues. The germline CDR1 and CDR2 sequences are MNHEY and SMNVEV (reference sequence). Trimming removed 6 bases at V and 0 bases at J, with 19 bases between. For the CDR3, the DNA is TGTGCCAGCAGCTCCGGGCAGGGGACCGGCAGCACAGATACGCAGTATTTT. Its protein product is CASSSGQGTGSTDTQYF.

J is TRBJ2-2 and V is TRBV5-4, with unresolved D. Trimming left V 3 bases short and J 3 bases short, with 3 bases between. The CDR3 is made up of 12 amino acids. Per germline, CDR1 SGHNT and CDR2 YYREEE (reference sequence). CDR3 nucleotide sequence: TGTGCCAGCAGCTCAGACACCGGGGAGCTGTTTTTT. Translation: CASSSDTGELFF.

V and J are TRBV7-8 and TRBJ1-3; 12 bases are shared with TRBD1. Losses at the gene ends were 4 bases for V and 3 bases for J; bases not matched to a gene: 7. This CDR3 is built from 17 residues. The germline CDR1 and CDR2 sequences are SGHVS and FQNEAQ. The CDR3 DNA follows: TGTGCCAGCAGCTCATCCGGGACAGGGGGCGGTGGAAACACCATATATTTT. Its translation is CASSSSGTGGGGNTIYF.

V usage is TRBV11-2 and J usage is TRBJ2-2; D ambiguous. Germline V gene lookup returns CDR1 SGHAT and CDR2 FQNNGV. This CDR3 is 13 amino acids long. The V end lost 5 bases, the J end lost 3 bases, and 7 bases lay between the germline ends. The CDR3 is CASSRVHTGELFF. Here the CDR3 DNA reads TGTGCCAGCAGCCGGGTCCACACCGGGGAGCTGTTTTTT.

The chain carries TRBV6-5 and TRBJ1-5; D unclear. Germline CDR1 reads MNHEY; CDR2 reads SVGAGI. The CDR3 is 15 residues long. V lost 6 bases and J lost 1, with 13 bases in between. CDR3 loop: CASSPRMESNQPQHF. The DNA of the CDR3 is TGTGCCAGCAGCCCCCGTATGGAGAGCAATCAGCCCCAGCATTTT.

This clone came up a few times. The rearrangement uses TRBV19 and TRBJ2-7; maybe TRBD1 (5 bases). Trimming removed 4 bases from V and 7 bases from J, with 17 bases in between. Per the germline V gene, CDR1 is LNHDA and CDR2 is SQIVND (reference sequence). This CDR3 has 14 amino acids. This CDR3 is CASSTVTATEEQYF. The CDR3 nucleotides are TGTGCCAGTAGTACCGTGACAGCAACAGAGGAGCAGTACTTC.

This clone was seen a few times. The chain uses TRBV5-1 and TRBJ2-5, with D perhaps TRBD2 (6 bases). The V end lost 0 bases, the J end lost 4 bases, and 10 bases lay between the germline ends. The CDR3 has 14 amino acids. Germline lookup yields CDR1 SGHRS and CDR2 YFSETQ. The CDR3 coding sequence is TGCGCCAGCAGCTTGGGGGACGGGGGAGAGACCCAGTACTTC. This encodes CASSLGDGGETQYF.

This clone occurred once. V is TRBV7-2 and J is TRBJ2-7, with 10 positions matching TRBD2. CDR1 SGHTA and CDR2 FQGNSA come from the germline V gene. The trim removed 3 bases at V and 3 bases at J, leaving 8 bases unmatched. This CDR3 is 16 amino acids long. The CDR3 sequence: CASSFSSGGGFYEQYF. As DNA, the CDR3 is TGTGCCAGCAGCTTCTCTAGCGGGGGAGGTTTCTACGAGCAGTACTTC. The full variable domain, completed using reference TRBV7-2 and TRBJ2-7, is GAGVSQSPSNKVTEKGKDVELRCDPISGHTALYWYRQSLGQGLEFLIYFQGNSAPDKSGLPSDRFSAERTGGSVSTLTIQRTQQEDSAVYLCASSFSSGGGFYEQYFGPGTRLTVT.

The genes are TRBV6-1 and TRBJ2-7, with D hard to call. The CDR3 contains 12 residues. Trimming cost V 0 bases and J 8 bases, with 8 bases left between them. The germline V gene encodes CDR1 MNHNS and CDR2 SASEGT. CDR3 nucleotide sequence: TGTGCCAGCAGTGAAGCGCGGCTACAGCAGTACTTC. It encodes CASSEARLQQYF.

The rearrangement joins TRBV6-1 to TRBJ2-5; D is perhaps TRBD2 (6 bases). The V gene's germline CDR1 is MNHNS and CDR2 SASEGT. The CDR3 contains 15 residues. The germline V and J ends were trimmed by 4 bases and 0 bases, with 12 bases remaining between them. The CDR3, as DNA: TGTGCCAGCAGTGTCCCGTGGACTAACCAAGAGACCCAGTACTTC. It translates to CASSVPWTNQETQYF.

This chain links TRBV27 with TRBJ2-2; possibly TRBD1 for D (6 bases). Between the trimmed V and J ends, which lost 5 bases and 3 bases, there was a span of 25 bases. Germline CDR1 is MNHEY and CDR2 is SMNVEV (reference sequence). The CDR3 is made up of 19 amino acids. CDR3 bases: TGTGCCAGCAGTCAAGCCGGTTATGTGGGGGCCGGGTACACCGGGGAGCTGTTTTTT. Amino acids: CASSQAGYVGAGYTGELFF.

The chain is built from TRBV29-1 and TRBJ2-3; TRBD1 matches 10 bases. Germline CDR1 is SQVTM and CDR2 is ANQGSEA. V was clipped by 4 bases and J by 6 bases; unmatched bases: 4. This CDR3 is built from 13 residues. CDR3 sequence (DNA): TGCAGCGTTGGTGGGACAGGGGTGGATACGCAGTATTTT. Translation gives CSVGGTGVDTQYF.

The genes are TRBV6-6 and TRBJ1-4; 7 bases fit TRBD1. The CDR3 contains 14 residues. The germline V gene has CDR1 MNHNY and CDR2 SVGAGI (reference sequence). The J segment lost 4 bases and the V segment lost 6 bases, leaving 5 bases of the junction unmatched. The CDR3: CASRIQGGNEKLFF. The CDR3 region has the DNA TGTGCCAGCAGAATCCAGGGGGGTAATGAAAAACTGTTTTTT.

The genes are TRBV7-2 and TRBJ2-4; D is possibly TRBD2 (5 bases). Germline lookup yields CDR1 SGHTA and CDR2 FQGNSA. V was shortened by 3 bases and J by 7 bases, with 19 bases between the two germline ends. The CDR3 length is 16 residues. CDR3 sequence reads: CASSFGTSPRGNIQYF. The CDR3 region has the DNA TGTGCCAGCAGCTTCGGTACAAGCCCCCGAGGGAACATTCAGTACTTC.

The CDR3 DNA reads as TGCGCCAGCAGCACAGCGGGGGGGCCTTCAGATACGCAGTATTTT. This translates into CASSTAGGPSDTQYF. The chain combines TRBV5-1 with TRBJ2-3; TRBD2 matches at 10 bases. The CDR3 is made up of 15 amino acids. Germline values: CDR1 SGHRS, CDR2 YFSETQ. V lost 4 bases to trimming and J lost 4 bases; unmatched junction nucleotides: 6.

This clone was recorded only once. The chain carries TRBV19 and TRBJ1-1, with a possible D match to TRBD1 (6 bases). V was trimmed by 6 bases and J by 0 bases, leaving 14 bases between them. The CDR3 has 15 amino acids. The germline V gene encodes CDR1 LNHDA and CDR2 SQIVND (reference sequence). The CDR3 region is CASSFRGPLNTEAFF. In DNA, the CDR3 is TGTGCCAGTAGCTTCAGGGGACCCTTGAACACTGAAGCTTTCTTT.

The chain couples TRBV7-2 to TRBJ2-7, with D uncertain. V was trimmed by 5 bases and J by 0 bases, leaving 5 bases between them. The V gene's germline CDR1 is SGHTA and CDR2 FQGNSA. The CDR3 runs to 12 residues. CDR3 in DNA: TGTGCCAGCAGCCTAAGCTCCTACGAGCAGTACTTC. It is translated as CASSLSSYEQYF.

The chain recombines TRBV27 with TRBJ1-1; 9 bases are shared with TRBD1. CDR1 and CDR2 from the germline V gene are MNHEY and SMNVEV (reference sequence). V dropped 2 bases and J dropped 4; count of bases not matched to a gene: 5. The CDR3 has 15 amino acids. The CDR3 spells CASSLARDRATEAFF. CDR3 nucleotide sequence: TGTGCCAGCAGTTTAGCCCGGGACAGGGCCACTGAAGCTTTCTTT.